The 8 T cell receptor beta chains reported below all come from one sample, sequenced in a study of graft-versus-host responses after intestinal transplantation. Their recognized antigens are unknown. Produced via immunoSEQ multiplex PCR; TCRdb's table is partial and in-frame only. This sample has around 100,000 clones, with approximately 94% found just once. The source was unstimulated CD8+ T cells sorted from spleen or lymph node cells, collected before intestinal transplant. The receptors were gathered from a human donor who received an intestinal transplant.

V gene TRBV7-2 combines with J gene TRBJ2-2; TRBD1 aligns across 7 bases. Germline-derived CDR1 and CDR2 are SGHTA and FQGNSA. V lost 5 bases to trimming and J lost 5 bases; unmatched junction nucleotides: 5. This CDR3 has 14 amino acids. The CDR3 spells CASSPSRGTGELFF. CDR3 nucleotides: TGTGCCAGCAGCCCCTCCAGGGGGACCGGGGAGCTGTTTTTT.

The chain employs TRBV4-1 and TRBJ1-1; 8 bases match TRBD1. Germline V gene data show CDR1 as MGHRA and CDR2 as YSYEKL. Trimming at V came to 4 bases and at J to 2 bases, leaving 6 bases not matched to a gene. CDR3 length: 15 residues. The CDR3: CASSLMTGENTEAFF. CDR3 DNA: TGCGCCAGCAGCCTGATGACAGGGGAAAACACTGAAGCTTTCTTT.

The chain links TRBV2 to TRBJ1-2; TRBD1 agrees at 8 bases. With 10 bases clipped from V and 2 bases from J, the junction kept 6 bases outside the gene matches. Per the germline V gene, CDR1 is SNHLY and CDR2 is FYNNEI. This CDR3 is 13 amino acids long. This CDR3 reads CAIQTGGNYGYTF. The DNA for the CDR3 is TGTGCCATCCAAACAGGGGGAAACTATGGCTACACCTTC.

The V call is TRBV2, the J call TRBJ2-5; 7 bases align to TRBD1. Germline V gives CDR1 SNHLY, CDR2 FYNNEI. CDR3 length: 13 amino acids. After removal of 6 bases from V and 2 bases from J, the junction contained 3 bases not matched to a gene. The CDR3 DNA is TGTGCCAGCAGAGAGACAGGGCAAGAGACCCAGTACTTC. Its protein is CASRETGQETQYF.

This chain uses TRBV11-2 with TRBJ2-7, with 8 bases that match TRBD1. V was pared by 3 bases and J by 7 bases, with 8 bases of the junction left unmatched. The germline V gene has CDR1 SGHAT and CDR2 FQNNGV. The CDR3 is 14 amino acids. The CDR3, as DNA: TGTGCCAGCAGCTTCCTCGCAGGGGGCAATGAGCAGTACTTC. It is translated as CASSFLAGGNEQYF.

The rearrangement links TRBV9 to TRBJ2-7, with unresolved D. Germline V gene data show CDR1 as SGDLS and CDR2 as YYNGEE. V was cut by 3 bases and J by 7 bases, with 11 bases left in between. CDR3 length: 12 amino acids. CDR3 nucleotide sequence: TGTGCCAGCAGCGCTGGGTATGGTGAGCAGTACTTC. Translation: CASSAGYGEQYF. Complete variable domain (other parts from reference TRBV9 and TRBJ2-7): DSGVTQTPKHLITATGQRVTLRCSPRSGDLSVYWYQQSLDQGLQFLIQYYNGEERAKGNILERFSAQQFPDLHSELNLSSLELGDSALYFCASSAGYGEQYFGPGTRLTVT.

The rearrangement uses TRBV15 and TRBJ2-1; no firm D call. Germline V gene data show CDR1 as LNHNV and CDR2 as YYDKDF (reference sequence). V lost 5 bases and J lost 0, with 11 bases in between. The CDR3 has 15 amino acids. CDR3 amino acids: CATSALNHSYNEQFF. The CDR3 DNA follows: TGTGCCACCAGCGCACTAAACCACTCCTACAATGAGCAGTTCTTC.

The CDR3 DNA follows: TGTGCCAGCAGTGAAGGTTTTATGTACGAGCAGTACTTC. Translating gives CASSEGFMYEQYF. The J gene is TRBJ2-7, the V gene TRBV6-1; D uncertain. Germline-derived CDR1 and CDR2 are MNHNS and SASEGT. The CDR3 has 13 residues. V was shortened by 1 base and J by 4 bases, with 8 bases between the two germline ends.